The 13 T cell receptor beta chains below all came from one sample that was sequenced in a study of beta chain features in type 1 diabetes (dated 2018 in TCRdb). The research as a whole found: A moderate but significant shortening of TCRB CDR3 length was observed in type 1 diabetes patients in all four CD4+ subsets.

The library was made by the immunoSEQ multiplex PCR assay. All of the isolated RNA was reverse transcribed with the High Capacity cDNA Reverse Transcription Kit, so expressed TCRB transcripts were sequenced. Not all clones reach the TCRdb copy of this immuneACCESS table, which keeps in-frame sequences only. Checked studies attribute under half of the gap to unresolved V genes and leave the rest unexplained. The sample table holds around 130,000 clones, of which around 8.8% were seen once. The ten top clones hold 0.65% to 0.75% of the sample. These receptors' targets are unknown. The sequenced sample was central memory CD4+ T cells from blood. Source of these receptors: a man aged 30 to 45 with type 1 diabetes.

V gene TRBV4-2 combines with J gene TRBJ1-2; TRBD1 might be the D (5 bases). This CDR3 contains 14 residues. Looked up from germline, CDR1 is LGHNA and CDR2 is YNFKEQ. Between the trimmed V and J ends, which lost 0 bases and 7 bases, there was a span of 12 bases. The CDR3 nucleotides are TGTGCCAGCAGCCAAGATACAGGCTTCCCTGGCTACACCTTC. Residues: CASSQDTGFPGYTF.

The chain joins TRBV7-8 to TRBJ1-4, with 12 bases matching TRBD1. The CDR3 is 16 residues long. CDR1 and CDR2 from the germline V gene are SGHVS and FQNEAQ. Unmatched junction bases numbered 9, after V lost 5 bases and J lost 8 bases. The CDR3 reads CASSPRGQGATEKLFF. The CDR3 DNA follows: TGTGCCAGCAGCCCCAGGGGACAGGGGGCGACGGAAAAACTGTTTTTT.

CDR3 sequence (DNA): TGTGCCTCATCTTACAACAATGAGCAGTTCTTC. Translating it yields CASSYNNEQFF. V gene TRBV2 combines with J gene TRBJ2-1; D unclear. The germline gives CDR1 SNHLY, CDR2 FYNNEI. The length of the CDR3 is 11 residues. The V gene lost 11 bases and the J gene lost 5 bases, with 10 bases spanning the gap. The full variable domain, rest sourced from reference TRBV2 and TRBJ2-1, is EPEVTQTPSHQVTQMGQEVILRCVPISNHLYFYWYRQILGQKVEFLVSFYNNEISEKSEIFDDQFSVERPDGSNFTLKIRSTKLEDSAMYFCASSYNNEQFFGPGTRLTVL.

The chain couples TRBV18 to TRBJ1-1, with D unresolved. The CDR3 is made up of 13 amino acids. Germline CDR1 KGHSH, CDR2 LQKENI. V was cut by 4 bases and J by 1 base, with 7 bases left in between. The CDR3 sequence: CASSLPENTEAFF. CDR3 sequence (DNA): TGTGCCAGCTCACTCCCAGAGAACACTGAAGCTTTCTTT. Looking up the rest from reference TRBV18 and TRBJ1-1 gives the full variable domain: NAGVMQNPRHLVRRRGQEARLRCSPMKGHSHVYWYRQLPEEGLKFMVYLQKENIIDESGMPKERFSAEFPKEGPSILRIQQVVRGDSAAYFCASSLPENTEAFFGQGTRLTVV.

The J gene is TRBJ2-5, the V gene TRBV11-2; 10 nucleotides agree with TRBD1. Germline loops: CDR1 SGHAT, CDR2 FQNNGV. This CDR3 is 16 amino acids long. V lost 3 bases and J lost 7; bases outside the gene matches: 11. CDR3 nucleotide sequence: TGTGCCAGCAGCTTGGCAAGGGACAGGGGCGGTATGACCCAGTACTTC. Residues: CASSLARDRGGMTQYF.

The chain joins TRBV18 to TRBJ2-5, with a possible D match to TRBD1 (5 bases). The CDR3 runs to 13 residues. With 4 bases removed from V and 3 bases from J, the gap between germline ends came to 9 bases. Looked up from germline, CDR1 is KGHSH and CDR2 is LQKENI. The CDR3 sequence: CASSLQGEETQYF. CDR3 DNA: TGTGCCAGCTCACTCCAAGGGGAAGAGACCCAGTACTTC. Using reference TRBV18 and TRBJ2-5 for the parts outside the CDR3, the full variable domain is NAGVMQNPRHLVRRRGQEARLRCSPMKGHSHVYWYRQLPEEGLKFMVYLQKENIIDESGMPKERFSAEFPKEGPSILRIQQVVRGDSAAYFCASSLQGEETQYFGPGTRLLVL.

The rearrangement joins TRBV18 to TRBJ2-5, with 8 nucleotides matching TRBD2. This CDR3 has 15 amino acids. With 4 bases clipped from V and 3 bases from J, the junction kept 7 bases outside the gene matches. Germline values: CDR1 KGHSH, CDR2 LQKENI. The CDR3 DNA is TGTGCCAGCTCACAGAACAGCGGGGGTGAAGAGACCCAGTACTTC. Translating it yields CASSQNSGGEETQYF.

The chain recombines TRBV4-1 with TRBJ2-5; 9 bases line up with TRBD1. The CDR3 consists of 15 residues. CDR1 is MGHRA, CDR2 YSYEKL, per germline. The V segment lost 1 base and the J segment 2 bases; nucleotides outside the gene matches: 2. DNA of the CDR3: TGCGCCAGCAGCCAAGGGGACAGGGATCAAGAGACCCAGTACTTC. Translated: CASSQGDRDQETQYF.

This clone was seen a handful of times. The CDR3 DNA is TGCGCCAGCAGCCCGGGACAGCCGAACACCGGGGAGCTGTTTTTT. It yields the protein CASSPGQPNTGELFF. The rearrangement uses TRBV5-1 and TRBJ2-2; TRBD1 matches at 7 bases. The CDR3 has 15 amino acids. Germline lookup yields CDR1 SGHRS and CDR2 YFSETQ. V lost 4 bases and J lost 0; bases outside the gene matches: 3.

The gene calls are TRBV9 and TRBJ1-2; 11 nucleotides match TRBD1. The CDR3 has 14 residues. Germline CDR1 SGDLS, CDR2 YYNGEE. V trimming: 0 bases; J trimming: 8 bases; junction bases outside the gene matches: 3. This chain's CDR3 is CASSVEGTGGGYTF. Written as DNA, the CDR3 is TGTGCCAGCAGCGTAGAGGGGACAGGGGGAGGCTACACCTTC.

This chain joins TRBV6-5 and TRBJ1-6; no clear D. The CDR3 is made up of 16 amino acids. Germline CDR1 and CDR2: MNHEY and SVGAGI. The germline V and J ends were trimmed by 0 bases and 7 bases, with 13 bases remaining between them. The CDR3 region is CASSYSNPGWNSPLHF. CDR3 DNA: TGTGCCAGCAGTTACTCGAATCCCGGGTGGAATTCACCCCTCCACTTT.

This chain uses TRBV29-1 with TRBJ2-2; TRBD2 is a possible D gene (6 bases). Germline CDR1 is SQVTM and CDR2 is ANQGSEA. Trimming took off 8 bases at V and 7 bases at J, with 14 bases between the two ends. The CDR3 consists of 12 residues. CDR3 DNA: TGCAGCCCGGAGGGCGGTCACGGGGAGCTGTTTTTT. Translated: CSPEGGHGELFF.

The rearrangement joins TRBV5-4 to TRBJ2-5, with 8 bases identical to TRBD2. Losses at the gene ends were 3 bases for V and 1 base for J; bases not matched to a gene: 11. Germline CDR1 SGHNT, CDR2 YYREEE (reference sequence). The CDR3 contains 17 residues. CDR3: CASSSSGGVGPQETQYF. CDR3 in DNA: TGTGCCAGCAGCTCCTCCGGGGGGGTGGGCCCCCAAGAGACCCAGTACTTC.